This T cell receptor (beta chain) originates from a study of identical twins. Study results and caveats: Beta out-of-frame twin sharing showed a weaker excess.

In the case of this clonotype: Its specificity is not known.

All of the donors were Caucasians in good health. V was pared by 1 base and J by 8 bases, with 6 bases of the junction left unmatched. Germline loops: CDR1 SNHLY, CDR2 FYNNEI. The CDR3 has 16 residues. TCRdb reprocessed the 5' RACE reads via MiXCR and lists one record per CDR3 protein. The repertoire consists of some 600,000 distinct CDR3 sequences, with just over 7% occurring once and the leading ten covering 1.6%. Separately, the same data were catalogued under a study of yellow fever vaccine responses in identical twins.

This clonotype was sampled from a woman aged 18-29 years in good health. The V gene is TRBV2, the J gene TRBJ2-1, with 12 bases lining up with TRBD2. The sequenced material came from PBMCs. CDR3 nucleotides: TGTGCCAGCAGTGAAGTGGTAGGACTAGCGGGGTATGAGCAGTTCTTC. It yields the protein CASSEVVGLAGYEQFF.